The rows below give T cell receptor beta chains drawn from one sample of a study of PD-L1 blockade in urothelial cancer. Profiled with immunoSEQ multiplex PCR; TCRdb holds only in-frame clones, not every one. Counted here are more than 50,000 clones, around 81% occurring once; the ten biggest clones make up under 3.5%. Here the sequenced sample was PBMCs, taken around atezolizumab (anti-PD-L1) treatment. The receptor source for this set is a man aged 65-85 years with urothelial cancer. Both conserved end residues are part of each CDR3. The order of the fields is D gene, clone size, J gene, V gene, CDR3 DNA, CDR3 protein. The D gene is left open where the match is weak. Some rows mark clone size as missing; the rest say once, few, many or name a class of expanded clone.

>.|few|TRBJ2-3|TRBV5-4
TGTGCCAGCAACCCTTCTAGCGGCACAGATACGCAGTATTTT
CASNPSSGTDTQYF
>TRBD2|.|TRBJ2-7|TRBV27
TGTGCCAGCAACCCGGGACTAGGATATCGCGAGCAGTACTTC
CASNPGLGYREQYF
>.|.|TRBJ2-1|TRBV10-3
TGTGCCATCAGTGTCGGAGAATACAATGAGCAGTTCTTC
CAISVGEYNEQFF
>TRBD1|.|TRBJ1-2|TRBV10-3
TGTGCCATCAGTGACCCCCGGACAGGGGCCAACTATGGCTACACCTTC
CAISDPRTGANYGYTF
>.|.|TRBJ1-1|TRBV6-6
TGTGCCAGCAGAAAACCGGGGGGGGAGAACACTGAAGCTTTCTTT
CASRKPGGENTEAFF
>TRBD1|.|TRBJ1-2|TRBV11-2
TGTGCCAGCAGCTTAGACGCACCAGGGGGGAACTATGGCTACACCTTC
CASSLDAPGGNYGYTF
>TRBD2|.|TRBJ2-5|TRBV30
TGTGCCTGGAGTCTGGTGGGAGGGGCCGGCCCAGAGACCCAGTACTTC
CAWSLVGGAGPETQYF
>.|.|TRBJ2-5|TRBV5-1
TGCGCCAGCAGCTTGGGATCGGGAGCTTGGGAGACCCAGTACTTC
CASSLGSGAWETQYF
>TRBD1|.|TRBJ1-1|TRBV19
TGTGCCAGTAGTACCACAGGGGACACTGAAGCTTTCTTT
CASSTTGDTEAFF
>.|.|TRBJ2-1|TRBV20-1
TGCAGTGCTAGCTTCAATGAGCAGTTCTTC
CSASFNEQFF
>.|.|TRBJ2-3|TRBV7-8
TGTGCCAGCAGCCTCCTAGGTGGTAGCACAGATACGCAGTATTTT
CASSLLGGSTDTQYF
>TRBD2|.|TRBJ2-1|TRBV19
TGTGCCAGTACCATAGCGGGATCCCCCCCCAATGAGCAGTTCTTC
CASTIAGSPPNEQFF
>TRBD1|once|TRBJ2-5|TRBV5-1
TGCGCCAGCAGCACGGACAGGGCCGGGGAGACCCAGTACTTC
CASSTDRAGETQYF
>TRBD1|.|TRBJ2-4|TRBV19
TGTGCCAGTAGCACCGGGACAGGGTGGAACATTCAGTACTTC
CASSTGTGWNIQYF
>TRBD1|.|TRBJ2-7|TRBV6-1
TGTGCCAGCAGTATTCACAGGGGGCCGTACGAGCAGTACTTC
CASSIHRGPYEQYF
>TRBD1|.|TRBJ2-6|TRBV18
TGTGCCAGCTCACACACAGGGGGCGGCTCTGGGGCCAACGTCCTGACTTTC
CASSHTGGGSGANVLTF
>TRBD2|.|TRBJ2-4|TRBV7-9
TGTGCCAGCAGCTTCGGGAGGGCCGGGTATCCGTACTTC
CASSFGRAGYPYF
>TRBD1|.|TRBJ1-1|TRBV18
TGTGCCAGCTCCCGGGGACAGCTGGCAGGTGAAGCTTTCTTT
CASSRGQLAGEAFF
>.|.|TRBJ1-5|TRBV19
TGTGCCAGTAGTATAGCGTCGCAGGGTCTGAATCAGCCCCAGCATTTT
CASSIASQGLNQPQHF
>.|.|TRBJ1-2|TRBV5-4
TGTGCCAGCAGCCCGGAGATGAACTATGGCTACACCTTC
CASSPEMNYGYTF
>TRBD1|once|TRBJ2-2|TRBV28
TGTGCCAGCACCTCAGGGGGTGCGAACACCGGGGAGCTGTTTTTT
CASTSGGANTGELFF
>TRBD1|.|TRBJ1-5|TRBV5-1
TGCGCCAGCAGCTTACAATTTAGACAGGGCGCCTTTCATTATAGCAATCAGCCCCAGCATTTT
CASSLQFRQGAFHYSNQPQHF
>.|few|TRBJ1-2|TRBV7-2
TGTGCCAGCAGCTTCGCGGAGAGCAGCGGCTACACCTTC
CASSFAESSGYTF
>.|.|TRBJ2-7|TRBV19
TGTGCCAGTAGTACTGGACAGAGACCAACCTACGAGCAGTACTTC
CASSTGQRPTYEQYF
>.|.|TRBJ2-1|TRBV15
TGTGCCACCAGCAGAGATGACCAGCGGGTCACCTACAATGAGCAGTTCTTC
CATSRDDQRVTYNEQFF
>.|.|TRBJ2-2|TRBV30
TGTGCCTGGAGTCCCCTGGGGGGGCTGAACGGGGAGCTGTTTTTT
CAWSPLGGLNGELFF
>TRBD2|.|TRBJ2-5|TRBV6-1
TGTGCCAGCAGATTAGCGGGAGGGATCGAGACCCAGTACTTC
CASRLAGGIETQYF
>.|.|TRBJ2-2|TRBV10-3
TGTGCCATCAGTGAGTTCACAGCTCCCGGGGAGCTGTTTTTT
CAISEFTAPGELFF
>TRBD1|.|TRBJ2-3|TRBV30
TGTGCCTGGAGTGTAGACCTTGCAGGGGGCGTGGCAGATACGCAGTATTTT
CAWSVDLAGGVADTQYF
>.|few|TRBJ1-2|TRBV5-5
TGTGCCAGCAGCTTGGTTCCCAGGGGTCACTATGGCTACACCTTC
CASSLVPRGHYGYTF
>.|.|TRBJ1-1|TRBV18
TGTGCCAGCTCACCAAGTAAAGGGGTACCCGAAGCTTTCTTT
CASSPSKGVPEAFF
>TRBD2|once|TRBJ2-1|TRBV11-2
TGTGCCAGCAGCCCCGGACTAGCGGAGCACAATGAGCAGTTCTTC
CASSPGLAEHNEQFF
>TRBD1|.|TRBJ2-7|TRBV5-8
TGTGCCAGCAGAAGTAGACAGGGGGCCTACGAGCAGTACTTC
CASRSRQGAYEQYF
>TRBD1|few|TRBJ1-2|TRBV6-1
TGTGCCAGCTGGGGACAGAATATCTATGGCTACACCTTC
CASWGQNIYGYTF
>TRBD2|.|TRBJ2-2|TRBV13
TGTGCCAGCAGCTTCGGGGGAGGGTCCACCGGGGAGCTGTTTTTT
CASSFGGGSTGELFF
>TRBD2|.|TRBJ2-7|TRBV4-2
TGTGCCAGCAGCCAAGACATGGGAGCGGGAGAATCCTACGAGCAGTACTTC
CASSQDMGAGESYEQYF
>.|.|TRBJ2-2|TRBV9
TGTGCCAGCAGCGTACGCTACAACACCGGGGAGCTGTTTTTT
CASSVRYNTGELFF
>.|.|TRBJ1-1|TRBV30
TGTGCCTGGAGTGAGTCAAGGGAGTTTGAAGCTTTCTTT
CAWSESREFEAFF
>TRBD2|.|TRBJ2-7|TRBV5-1
TGCGCCAGCAGCTTGGGGACTAGCGGTTACGAGCAGTACTTC
CASSLGTSGYEQYF
>TRBD2|.|TRBJ2-2|TRBV4-2
TGTGCCAGCAGCCGGGGACTAGCGGGAGATTTCGGGGAGCTGTTTTTT
CASSRGLAGDFGELFF
>.|.|TRBJ1-1|TRBV7-9
TGTGCCAGCAGCTTAGCATTTCCGGACAGCCTGAACACTGAAGCTTTCTTT
CASSLAFPDSLNTEAFF
>.|.|TRBJ2-2|TRBV19
TGTGCCAGTACCACCCGATCCGGGAGAGGGACCGGGGAGCTGTTTTTT
CASTTRSGRGTGELFF
>.|.|TRBJ1-3|TRBV6-1
TGTGCCAGCAACCCGGGAACCTACTCTGGAAACACCATATATTTT
CASNPGTYSGNTIYF
>TRBD2|.|TRBJ2-7|TRBV30
TGTGCCTGGAGCGCAGGTGAAGCGGGAGGAGGGTCCTACGAGCAGTACTTC
CAWSAGEAGGGSYEQYF
>.|.|TRBJ1-5|TRBV7-2
TGTGCCAGCAGCTTGAGTGACTTCCAGCCCCAGCATTTT
CASSLSDFQPQHF
>.|.|TRBJ1-5|TRBV18
TGTGCCAGCTCAGAGAGGACAGTCAATCAGCCCCAGCATTTT
CASSERTVNQPQHF
>.|.|TRBJ1-1|TRBV2
TGTGCCAGCAGTTTGACAAGGGAGTGGACTGAAGCTTTCTTT
CASSLTREWTEAFF
>TRBD2|.|TRBJ2-7|TRBV4-1
TGCGCCAGCAGCCAAGATTGGCTAGCGGGAGTGATGGAGCAGTACTTC
CASSQDWLAGVMEQYF
>TRBD2|.|TRBJ2-1|TRBV2
TGTGCCAGCAGTGAAGCGCCGGGACTAGCTAGTGAGCAGTTCTTC
CASSEAPGLASEQFF
>.|once|TRBJ1-1|TRBV15
TGTGCCACCAGCAGAGATATTGGGGAGGGCACTGAAGCTTTCTTT
CATSRDIGEGTEAFF
>TRBD1|.|TRBJ2-7|TRBV5-8
TGTGCCAGCAGCCTTGGACAGGGGCCCTACGAGCAGTACTTC
CASSLGQGPYEQYF
>TRBD1|.|TRBJ2-5|TRBV6-5
TGTGCCAGCAGAAAACAGGGGGCCGAGAAGACCCAGTACTTC
CASRKQGAEKTQYF
>.|.|TRBJ1-3|TRBV29-1
TGCAGCGTCCTTGACGGGAGCTCTGGAAACACCATATATTTT
CSVLDGSSGNTIYF
>TRBD2|.|TRBJ2-1|TRBV2
TGTGCCAGCAGCGCACTAGCGGGAAGGTACAATGAGCAGTTCTTC
CASSALAGRYNEQFF
>.|.|TRBJ1-1|TRBV2
TGTGCCAGCAGGGGCGAATCCGGGATTGAAGCTTTCTTT
CASRGESGIEAFF
>.|.|TRBJ2-3|TRBV12-5
TGTGCTAGTGGGGACAGTGCACCAGATACGCAGTATTTT
CASGDSAPDTQYF
>.|.|TRBJ2-2|TRBV10-1
TGCGCCAGCAGTCTCCACACAGGGACCGGGGAGCTGTTTTTT
CASSLHTGTGELFF
>.|.|TRBJ2-1|TRBV11-1
TGTGCCAGCAGCTTAGAATTTAGCTCCTACAATGAGCAGTTCTTC
CASSLEFSSYNEQFF
>TRBD2|.|TRBJ2-1|TRBV4-1
TGCGCCAGCAGCCATATCTCCATAGCGGGGGGCCTGTGGGGAAGCTCCTACAATGAGCAGTTCTTC
CASSHISIAGGLWGSSYNEQFF
>TRBD1|.|TRBJ2-2|TRBV5-4
TGTGCCAGCAGCCCGGACAGGCAGAACACCGGGGAGCTGTTTTTT
CASSPDRQNTGELFF